These 21 T cell receptor beta chains were all obtained from the same sample, sequenced in a study of blood T cell repertoires in COVID-19. Sequencing was performed with immunoSEQ multiplex PCR; in TCRdb, only in-frame clones are kept and a portion is missing. The sample lists some 150,000 clones; 75% to 85% were seen once. The sample taken for sequencing was peripheral blood. These receptors were collected from a man aged 60-69 years with active or convalescent COVID-19.

The chain is built from TRBV10-3 and TRBJ1-1, with D maybe TRBD1 (5 bases). Germline V gene sequence: CDR1 ENHRY, CDR2 SYGVKD. There are 14 residues in the CDR3. Trimming left V 6 bases short and J 0 bases short, with 11 bases between. The CDR3 DNA is TGTGCCATCAGCCCGAGGACACTGAACACTGAAGCTTTCTTT. It encodes CAISPRTLNTEAFF.

V usage is TRBV2 and J usage is TRBJ2-7; D possibly corresponds to TRBD1 (5 bases). The germline V gene has CDR1 SNHLY and CDR2 FYNNEI. This CDR3 is built from 12 residues. Trimming took 1 base from V and 8 from J, leaving 9 bases between them. CDR3 DNA: TGTGCCAGCAGTGAAGGGGGCGTTAAGCAGTACTTC. It encodes CASSEGGVKQYF.

This chain connects TRBV4-1 to TRBJ1-1; D gene unclear. The CDR3 has 17 residues. Germline CDR1 reads MGHRA; CDR2 reads YSYEKL. V lost 0 bases and J lost 1, with 15 bases in between. The CDR3 spells CASSQDSMLRSNTEAFF. As DNA, the CDR3 is TGCGCCAGCAGCCAAGATAGTATGTTACGGTCGAACACTGAAGCTTTCTTT.

This clone has more than one count but fewer than ten. The rearrangement uses TRBV3-1 (or the pseudogene TRBV3-2) and TRBJ2-1, with a weak D call TRBD1 (6 bases). Germline CDR1 and CDR2: LGHDT and YNNKEL (reference sequence). Trimming cost V 4 bases and J 7 bases, with 11 bases left between them. The CDR3 runs to 13 residues. CDR3 in DNA: TGTGCCAGCAGCCCAATGAGGGGGAATGAGCAGTTCTTC. It yields the protein CASSPMRGNEQFF.

J is TRBJ2-7 and V is TRBV25-1; TRBD2 matches at 9 bases. Trimming removed 7 bases from V and 2 bases from J; junction bases left unmatched: 6. CDR1 and CDR2 from the germline V gene are MGHDK and SYGVNS. CDR3 length: 14 residues. The CDR3 nucleotides are TGTGCCAGCACATCAGCGGGAGGAACCTACGAGCAGTACTTC. Translated: CASTSAGGTYEQYF.

This clone was observed once. The rearrangement uses TRBV6-6 and TRBJ2-3; the match to TRBD2 covers 10 bases. The germline CDR1 and CDR2 sequences are MNHNY and SVGAGI (reference sequence). CDR3 length: 18 residues. V gave up 6 bases and J gave up 2 bases; unmatched junction bases: 14. This CDR3 is CASSRTGLLAGTTDTQYF. CDR3 DNA sequence: TGTGCCAGCAGCCGAACGGGCCTACTAGCGGGGACCACAGATACGCAGTATTTT.

In this sample, this clone turned up once. CDR3: CASRHIAGVETGELFF. The CDR3 DNA follows: TGTGCCAGCAGACATATAGCGGGAGTAGAAACCGGGGAGCTGTTTTTT. The chain is built from TRBV28 and TRBJ2-2, with TRBD2 matching 9 bases. J lost 5 bases, V lost 6 bases, and 10 bases had no gene match. This CDR3 region has 16 residues. The germline V gene encodes CDR1 MDHEN and CDR2 SYDVKM.

The chain recombines TRBV7-8 with TRBJ2-7; 10 nucleotides match TRBD2. V lost 1 base to trimming and J lost 5 bases; unmatched junction nucleotides: 5. This CDR3 has 15 amino acids. Germline values: CDR1 SGHVS, CDR2 FQNEAQ. The DNA for the CDR3 is TGTGCCAGCAGCTTAGTCTTAGCGGGGGGAAACGAGCAGTACTTC. Its protein is CASSLVLAGGNEQYF.

This clone was seen only once. The chain joins TRBV6-5 to TRBJ1-5, with a tentative D call TRBD1 (6 bases). V was pared by 0 bases and J by 5 bases, with 11 bases between. The CDR3 length is 15 residues. Germline CDR1 MNHEY, CDR2 SVGAGI. The CDR3 bases are TGTGCCAGCAGTTACTCGAGTACAGGGTATCAGCCCCAGCATTTT. Encoded protein: CASSYSSTGYQPQHF.

This chain joins TRBV10-3 and TRBJ2-3; possibly TRBD2 for D (5 bases). The V end was cut by 3 bases, the J end by 4 bases, with 11 bases between. Germline CDR1 ENHRY, CDR2 SYGVKD. This CDR3 has 14 residues. CDR3 sequence: CAISDRGSPDTQYF. CDR3 DNA sequence: TGTGCCATCAGTGATCGGGGTAGCCCAGATACGCAGTATTTT.

Here the CDR3 DNA reads TGTGCCAGCTCACAGGGGACAGATACGCAGTATTTT. It yields the protein CASSQGTDTQYF. The chain is built from TRBV18 and TRBJ2-3; weak D call: TRBD1 (5 bases). The CDR3 is 12 amino acids. The germline CDR1 and CDR2 sequences are KGHSH and LQKENI. The germline V and J ends were trimmed by 4 bases and 3 bases, with 5 bases remaining between them. The full variable domain, in which reference TRBV18 and TRBJ2-3 provide the parts outside the CDR3, is NAGVMQNPRHLVRRRGQEARLRCSPMKGHSHVYWYRQLPEEGLKFMVYLQKENIIDESGMPKERFSAEFPKEGPSILRIQQVVRGDSAAYFCASSQGTDTQYFGPGTRLTVL.

The V and J genes are TRBV18 and TRBJ1-4; 8 bases are shared with TRBD1. CDR3 length: 15 amino acids. Trimming took 3 bases from V and 7 from J; bases not matched to a gene: 7. Germline values: CDR1 KGHSH, CDR2 LQKENI. The CDR3 reads CASSPPTGDAEKLFF. CDR3 nucleotide sequence: TGTGCCAGCTCACCCCCGACAGGGGACGCTGAAAAACTGTTTTTT.

This chain uses TRBV5-1 with TRBJ1-2, with D unresolved. The CDR3 runs to 16 residues. Trimming pared 1 base from V and 5 bases from J, leaving 18 bases between. The germline gives CDR1 SGHRS, CDR2 YFSETQ. CDR3 nucleotides: TGCGCCAGCAGCTTGTTCGCAGACCCGACAATATATGGCTACACCTTC. As protein: CASSLFADPTIYGYTF. The variable domain in full, with the rest retrieved from reference TRBV5-1 and TRBJ1-2, is KAGVTQTPRYLIKTRGQQVTLSCSPISGHRSVSWYQQTPGQGLQFLFEYFSETQRNKGNFPGRFSGRQFSNSRSEMNVSTLELGDSALYLCASSLFADPTIYGYTFGSGTRLTVV.

This clone was detected once. The chain couples TRBV11-2 to TRBJ2-4, with TRBD2 identical over 11 bases. Germline V CDR1 and CDR2: SGHAT, FQNNGV. Trimming at V came to 6 bases and at J to 6 bases, leaving 7 bases not matched to a gene. CDR3 length: 15 residues. The CDR3 nucleotides are TGTGCCAGCAGTTTTAGCGGGAGGGCCTTAAACATTCAGTACTTC. The encoded protein is CASSFSGRALNIQYF.

This clone was seen a single time. The CDR3 protein is CASSAGQRFRSNQPQHF. CDR3 DNA: TGTGCCAGCAGCGCGGGACAGAGGTTCCGAAGCAATCAGCCCCAGCATTTT. The rearrangement links TRBV21-1 to TRBJ1-5; the D call in the table, TRBD1, was not verified against the DNA. TRBV21-1 is shown as a pseudogene. The CDR3 runs 17 residues.

The rearrangement links TRBV29-1 to TRBJ2-7, with 9 nucleotides matching TRBD2. This CDR3 spans 16 amino acids. The germline gives CDR1 SQVTM, CDR2 ANQGSEA. Trimming removed 7 bases from V and 0 bases from J; junction bases left unmatched: 13. The CDR3 nucleotides read TGCAGCGCCACCGATGAGACTAGCGGTAGCTCCTACGAGCAGTACTTC. Residues: CSATDETSGSSYEQYF.

This clone was observed a handful of times. CDR3 nucleotides: TGTGCCAGCAGTGATCCCGGGACAGGAGATTTGAACACTGAAGCTTTCTTT. Translated: CASSDPGTGDLNTEAFF. The rearrangement joins TRBV6-1 to TRBJ1-1; 8 nucleotides line up with TRBD1. CDR3 length: 17 amino acids. With 3 bases clipped from V and 0 bases from J, the junction kept 9 bases outside the gene matches. Germline V gives CDR1 MNHNS, CDR2 SASEGT.

This clone was seen a handful of times. Other nucleotide sequences from this sample produce the same CDR3. The rearrangement uses TRBV9 and TRBJ2-7, with 7 bases lining up with TRBD1. The CDR3 spans 12 residues. CDR1 and CDR2 (germline): SGDLS, YYNGEE. V lost 4 bases, J lost 3 bases, and 1 base stayed unmatched. The CDR3 DNA follows: TGTGCCAGCAGCAGGGACAGCTACGAGCAGTACTTC. It specifies CASSRDSYEQYF. Supplemented by reference TRBV9 and TRBJ2-7, the full variable domain reads DSGVTQTPKHLITATGQRVTLRCSPRSGDLSVYWYQQSLDQGLQFLIQYYNGEERAKGNILERFSAQQFPDLHSELNLSSLELGDSALYFCASSRDSYEQYFGPGTRLTVT.

The genes are TRBV27 and TRBJ1-4; 9 positions agree with TRBD1. The V segment lost 5 bases and the J segment 8 bases; nucleotides outside the gene matches: 15. Germline loops: CDR1 MNHEY, CDR2 SMNVEV (reference sequence). The CDR3 totals 17 residues. CDR3 in amino acids: CASSPRDRVPHREKLFF. CDR3 in DNA: TGTGCCAGCAGTCCCCGGGACAGGGTCCCCCATAGAGAAAAACTGTTTTTT.

The chain has TRBV10-2 and TRBJ1-3; no definite D call. Germline V gene lookup returns CDR1 WSHSY and CDR2 SAAADI. V lost 6 bases and J lost 0, with 6 bases in between. CDR3 length: 13 residues. Written as DNA, the CDR3 is TGCGCCAGCAGCGTTTCCTCTGGAAACACCATATATTTT. This translates into CASSVSSGNTIYF.

The chain carries TRBV7-9 and TRBJ2-5; 7 bases map to TRBD2. The CDR3 loop spans 11 amino acids. CDR1 and CDR2 from the germline V gene are SEHNR and FQNEAQ (reference sequence). After removal of 7 bases from V and 5 bases from J, the junction contained 1 base not matched to a gene. CDR3 in amino acids: CASTGGETQYF. CDR3 bases: TGTGCCAGCACCGGGGGGGAGACCCAGTACTTC.